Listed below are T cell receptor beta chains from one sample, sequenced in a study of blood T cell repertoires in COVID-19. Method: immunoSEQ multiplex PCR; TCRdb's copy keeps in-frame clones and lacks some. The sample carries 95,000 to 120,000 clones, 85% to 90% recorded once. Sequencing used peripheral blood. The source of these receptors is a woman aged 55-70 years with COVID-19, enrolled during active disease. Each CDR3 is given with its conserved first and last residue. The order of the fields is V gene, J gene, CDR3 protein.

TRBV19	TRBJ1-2	CASSPGTGSYGYTF
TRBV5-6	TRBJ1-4	CASSPGLAGEKLFF
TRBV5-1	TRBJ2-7	CASSTGTASYEQYF
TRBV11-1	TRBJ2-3	CASSWIAGGSTDTQYF
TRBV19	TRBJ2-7	CASSINQEAEQYF
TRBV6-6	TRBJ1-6	CASNVRLKNSPLHF
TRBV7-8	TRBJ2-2	CASSLTSGGATGELFF
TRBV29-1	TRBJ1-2	CSHPVQNYGYTF
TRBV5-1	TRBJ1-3	CASTSDTSGNTIYF
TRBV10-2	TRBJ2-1	CASSDSGLAGGSYNEQFF
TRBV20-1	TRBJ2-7	CSAIEPTGGYEQYF